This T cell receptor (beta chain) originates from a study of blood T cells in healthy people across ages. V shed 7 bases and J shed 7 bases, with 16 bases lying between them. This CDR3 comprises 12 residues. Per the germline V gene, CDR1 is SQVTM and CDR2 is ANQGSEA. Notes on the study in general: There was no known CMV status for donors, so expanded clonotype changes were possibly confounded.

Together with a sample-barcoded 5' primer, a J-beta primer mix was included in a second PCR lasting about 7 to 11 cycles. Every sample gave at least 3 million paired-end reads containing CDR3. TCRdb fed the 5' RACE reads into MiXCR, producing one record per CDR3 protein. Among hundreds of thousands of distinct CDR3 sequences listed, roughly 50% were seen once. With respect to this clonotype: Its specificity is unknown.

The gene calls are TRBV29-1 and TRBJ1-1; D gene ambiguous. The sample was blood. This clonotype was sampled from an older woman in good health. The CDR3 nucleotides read TGCAGCGGGCAGGAGAAGCGCATTGAAGCTTTCTTT. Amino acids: CSGQEKRIEAFF.